The 8 T cell receptor beta chains listed next were all sequenced from one sample in a study of blood T cell repertoires in COVID-19. Sequencing used immunoSEQ multiplex PCR; TCRdb keeps in-frame clones, though not all of them. The profile covers about 120,000 clones, with over 80% appearing a single time and 2% to 2.5% taken by the ten largest. What was sequenced was peripheral blood. The receptors derive from a man younger than 40 with acute or convalescent COVID-19.

The chain uses TRBV15 and TRBJ2-4; TRBD2 matches at 9 bases. Germline V gene sequence: CDR1 LNHNV, CDR2 YYDKDF (reference sequence). J gave up 5 bases and V 1 base, and 6 bases lay outside the gene matches. The CDR3 has 16 amino acids. The CDR3 protein is CATSRGGGRGENIQYF. The CDR3 DNA reads TGTGCCACCAGCAGAGGGGGCGGGAGGGGCGAAAACATTCAGTACTTC.

The chain has TRBV7-8 and TRBJ2-7; TRBD1 might be the D (5 bases). This CDR3 spans 12 amino acids. Trimming took off 2 bases at V and 5 bases at J, with 7 bases between the two ends. CDR1 is SGHVS and CDR2 is FQNEAQ in the germline V gene. CDR3 sequence: CASSLTGDEQYF. The CDR3 nucleotides read TGTGCCAGCAGCTTAACAGGAGACGAGCAGTACTTC. Based on the CDR3 plus reference TRBV7-8 and TRBJ2-7, the full variable domain is GAGVSQSPRYKVAKRGQDVALRCDPISGHVSLFWYQQALGQGPEFLTYFQNEAQLDKSGLPSDRFFAERPEGSVSTLKIQRTQQEDSAVYLCASSLTGDEQYFGPGTRLTVT.

This chain connects TRBV14 to TRBJ1-3, with D possibly matching TRBD1 (6 bases). V was clipped by 5 bases and J by 4 bases, with 12 bases between them. Germline V gene data show CDR1 as SGHDN and CDR2 as FVKESK. This CDR3 is 14 amino acids long. The CDR3 bases are TGTGCCAGCAGCTCCGGGACAAACGGAAACACCATATATTTT. It codes for CASSSGTNGNTIYF. The whole variable domain, remainder taken from reference TRBV14 and TRBJ1-3, is EAGVTQFPSHSVIEKGQTVTLRCDPISGHDNLYWYRRVMGKEIKFLLHFVKESKQDESGMPNNRFLAERTGGTYSTLKVQPAELEDSGVYFCASSSGTNGNTIYFGEGSWLTVV.

J is TRBJ2-7 and V is TRBV29-1, with 8 positions matching TRBD2. CDR1 SQVTM and CDR2 ANQGSEA come from the germline V gene. V shed 5 bases, J shed 7 bases, and the junction held 7 bases outside the gene matches. The CDR3 is 12 amino acids. CDR3 in DNA: TGCAGCGTTCAAGCGGGAGAAGGAGAGCAGTACGTC. Translated: CSVQAGEGEQYV.

This chain links TRBV13 with TRBJ2-3, with TRBD2 identical over 10 bases. Trimming took 5 bases from V and 0 from J; bases not matched to a gene: 2. Germline V gives CDR1 PRHDT, CDR2 FYEKMQ (reference sequence). The CDR3 is made up of 15 amino acids. In nucleotides, the CDR3 is TGTGCCAGCAGCCGGACTAGCGGAAGCACAGATACGCAGTATTTT. This gives the protein CASSRTSGSTDTQYF.

V usage is TRBV5-1 and J usage is TRBJ1-2; D may be TRBD1 (5 bases). Trimming left V 4 bases short and J 3 bases short, with 13 bases between. This CDR3 has 14 amino acids. Germline lookup yields CDR1 SGHRS and CDR2 YFSETQ. CDR3 DNA sequence: TGCGCCAGCAGCGCGGGGGACCGCGACTATGGCTACACCTTC. Residues: CASSAGDRDYGYTF.

This chain links TRBV18 with TRBJ2-1; 8 nucleotides agree with TRBD2. The trim removed 2 bases at V and 5 bases at J, leaving 5 bases unmatched. Germline V CDR1 and CDR2: KGHSH, LQKENI. The CDR3 covers 15 residues. CDR3 nucleotides: TGTGCCAGCTCACCAGTGAGCGGGGGCCACAATGAGCAGTTCTTC. This codes for CASSPVSGGHNEQFF.

This clone was counted once. V gene TRBV7-3 combines with J gene TRBJ1-2; TRBD1 might be the D (5 bases). The CDR3 contains 13 residues. V was pared by 5 bases and J by 5 bases, with 12 bases between. Germline V gene data show CDR1 as SGHTA and CDR2 as FQGTGA. CDR3 loop: CASSTGGGYGYTF. In DNA form, the CDR3 reads TGTGCCAGCAGCACGGGCGGGGGTTATGGCTACACCTTC.